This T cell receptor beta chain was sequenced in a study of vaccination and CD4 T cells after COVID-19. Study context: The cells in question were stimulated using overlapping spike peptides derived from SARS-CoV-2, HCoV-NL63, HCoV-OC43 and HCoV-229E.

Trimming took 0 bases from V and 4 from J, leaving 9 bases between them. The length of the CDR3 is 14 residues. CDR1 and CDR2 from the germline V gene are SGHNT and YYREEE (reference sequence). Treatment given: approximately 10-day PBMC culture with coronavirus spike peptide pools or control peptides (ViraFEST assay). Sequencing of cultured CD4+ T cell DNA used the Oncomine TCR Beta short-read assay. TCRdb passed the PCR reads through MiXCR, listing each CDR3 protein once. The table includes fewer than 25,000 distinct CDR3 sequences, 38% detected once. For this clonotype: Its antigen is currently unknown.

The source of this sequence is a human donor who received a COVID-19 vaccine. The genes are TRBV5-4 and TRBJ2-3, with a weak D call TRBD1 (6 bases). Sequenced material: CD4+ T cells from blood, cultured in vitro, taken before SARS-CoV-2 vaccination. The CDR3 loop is CASSLEQGSDTQYF. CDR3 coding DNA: TGTGCCAGCAGCTTGGAACAGGGCTCAGATACGCAGTATTTT.